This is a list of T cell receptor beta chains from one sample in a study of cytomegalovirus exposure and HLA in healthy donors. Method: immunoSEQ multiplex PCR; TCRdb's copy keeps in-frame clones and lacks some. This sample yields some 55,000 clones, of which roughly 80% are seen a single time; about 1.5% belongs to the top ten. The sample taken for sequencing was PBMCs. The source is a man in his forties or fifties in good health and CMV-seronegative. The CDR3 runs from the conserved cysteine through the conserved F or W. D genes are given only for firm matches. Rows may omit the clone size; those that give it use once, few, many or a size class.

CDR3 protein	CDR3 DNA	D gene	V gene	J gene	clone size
CAWSGQNNSPLHF	TGTGCCTGGAGTGGACAAAATAATTCACCCCTCCACTTT	NA	TRBV30	TRBJ1-6	NA
CASSLSLPGTGELFF	TGTGCCAGCAGTTTATCCCTTCCGGGCACCGGGGAGCTGTTTTTT	NA	TRBV28	TRBJ2-2	NA
CASSFGRVITEAFF	TGTGCCAGCAGCTTCGGCAGGGTAATCACTGAAGCTTTCTTT	NA	TRBV5-4	TRBJ1-1	few
CATSRDRGGYHEQYF	TGTGCCACCAGCAGAGATCGAGGGGGCTACCACGAGCAGTACTTC	TRBD1	TRBV15	TRBJ2-7	NA
CASSRGGDETQYF	TGCGCCAGCAGTCGTGGGGGGGACGAGACCCAGTACTTC	TRBD2	TRBV5-1	TRBJ2-5	NA
CASSPSRDRAGTSF	TGTGCCAGCTCACCCTCCCGGGACAGGGCTGGAACCTCCTTC	TRBD1	TRBV18	TRBJ1-2	NA
CSVGGDTEAFF	TGCAGCGTTGGGGGGGACACTGAAGCTTTCTTT	NA	TRBV29-1	TRBJ1-1	NA
CASRQGSTDTQYF	TGCGCCAGCCGACAGGGAAGCACAGATACGCAGTATTTT	TRBD1	TRBV5-1	TRBJ2-3	NA
CASSPRGRNSPLHF	TGTGCCAGCAGCCCCAGGGGAAGGAATTCACCCCTCCACTTT	NA	TRBV7-2	TRBJ1-6	NA
CASSERAVHQLAYTEAFF	TGTGCCAGCAGTGAGAGGGCTGTTCATCAGTTAGCTTACACTGAAGCTTTCTTT	NA	TRBV28	TRBJ1-1	NA
CASSLGDRDYSNQPQHF	TGTGCCAGCAGCTTGGGGGACAGGGACTATAGCAATCAGCCCCAGCATTTT	TRBD1	TRBV5-6	TRBJ1-5	NA
CASSLTGNTEAFF	TGTGCCAGCAGCTTAACAGGGAACACTGAAGCTTTCTTT	NA	TRBV5-5	TRBJ1-1	NA
CSVETAGSYNEQFF	TGCAGCGTTGAAACAGCGGGTTCCTACAATGAGCAGTTCTTC	NA	TRBV29-1	TRBJ2-1	NA
CASSARGTDTQYF	TGTGCCAGTAGCGCCCGGGGCACAGATACGCAGTATTTT	NA	TRBV19	TRBJ2-3	NA
CAISGDSPNYGYTF	TGTGCCATCAGTGGGGACAGTCCTAACTATGGCTACACCTTC	TRBD1	TRBV10-3	TRBJ1-2	NA
CASRLTGDSNQPQHF	TGCGCCAGCAGGCTAACAGGGGACAGCAATCAGCCCCAGCATTTT	TRBD1	TRBV5-1	TRBJ1-5	NA
CASSYSRASETQYF	TGTGCCAGCAGTTACTCGAGGGCGTCGGAGACCCAGTACTTC	NA	TRBV6-5	TRBJ2-5	NA
CASRGTSGGANTGELFF	TGTGCCAGCCGCGGGACTAGCGGGGGGGCGAACACCGGGGAGCTGTTTTTT	TRBD2	TRBV6-4	TRBJ2-2	NA
CATSRDPDSANTGELFF	TGTGCCACCAGCAGAGACCCGGACAGCGCGAACACCGGGGAGCTGTTTTTT	NA	TRBV15	TRBJ2-2	once
CASSVAMNTEAFF	TGTGCCAGCAGCGTAGCAATGAACACTGAAGCTTTCTTT	NA	TRBV9	TRBJ1-1	NA
CASSHQGAATEAFF	TGTGCCAGCAGCCATCAGGGGGCGGCCACTGAAGCTTTCTTT	TRBD1	TRBV28	TRBJ1-1	NA
CASSQDRGDSRTYGYTF	TGCGCCAGCAGCCAAGATAGGGGGGACAGCCGTACCTATGGCTACACCTTC	TRBD1	TRBV4-3	TRBJ1-2	NA
CASSLDPRAYEQYF	TGTGCCAGCAGCTTAGATCCCAGGGCCTACGAGCAGTACTTC	NA	TRBV7-9	TRBJ2-7	NA
CASSSRVAQEQYF	TGTGCCAGCAGCTCCCGAGTAGCACAAGAGCAGTACTTC	NA	TRBV7-2	TRBJ2-7	NA
CASSFGDNEQFF	TGTGCCAGCAGCTTTGGAGACAATGAGCAGTTCTTC	NA	TRBV5-4	TRBJ2-1	NA
CASTSTDRYGYTF	TGTGCCAGCACCTCGACTGACAGATATGGCTACACCTTC	NA	TRBV2	TRBJ1-2	NA
CASSLGGQGGEKLFF	TGTGCCAGCAGTTTAGGAGGACAGGGGGGCGAAAAACTGTTTTTT	TRBD1	TRBV28	TRBJ1-4	NA